A single sample is the source of the 13 T cell receptor beta chains below, sequenced in a study of neurological immune-mediated disorders. Time point indicated: longitudinal time-point 3. TCRdb called the 5' RACE reads again in MiXCR, with one record for every CDR3 protein. This table holds approximately 48,000 distinct CDR3 sequences, 9.5% to 15% found once. Sample: PBMCs. These receptors came from a male donor with HTLV-1-associated myelopathy (HAM/TSP).

There are many counts of this clonotype. The chain couples TRBV5-1 to TRBJ1-5; maybe TRBD1 (5 bases). V was shortened by 1 base and J by 3 bases, with 11 bases between the two germline ends. CDR3 length: 15 amino acids. Germline V gene lookup returns CDR1 SGHRS and CDR2 YFSETQ. In DNA, the CDR3 is TGCGCCAGCAGCTTGATTCCGGACAACAATCAGCCCCAGCATTTT. Residues: CASSLIPDNNQPQHF. The variable domain in full, completed from reference TRBV5-1 and TRBJ1-5, reads KAGVTQTPRYLIKTRGQQVTLSCSPISGHRSVSWYQQTPGQGLQFLFEYFSETQRNKGNFPGRFSGRQFSNSRSEMNVSTLELGDSALYLCASSLIPDNNQPQHFGDGTRLSIL.

In its sample, this clonotype was seen many times. This sequence joins TRBV5-1 and TRBJ2-5; D is perhaps TRBD2 (6 bases). This CDR3 spans 15 amino acids. The germline V and J ends were trimmed by 0 bases and 3 bases, with 12 bases remaining between them. Germline V CDR1 and CDR2: SGHRS, YFSETQ. Here the CDR3 reads CASSLAGTAEETQYF. DNA for the CDR3: TGCGCCAGCAGCTTGGCCGGGACTGCGGAAGAGACCCAGTACTTC. Supplemented by reference TRBV5-1 and TRBJ2-5, the full variable domain reads KAGVTQTPRYLIKTRGQQVTLSCSPISGHRSVSWYQQTPGQGLQFLFEYFSETQRNKGNFPGRFSGRQFSNSRSEMNVSTLELGDSALYLCASSLAGTAEETQYFGPGTRLLVL.

This clonotype was seen at least ten times. The rearrangement joins TRBV20-1 to TRBJ2-2; 11 bases line up with TRBD1. V lost 4 bases, J lost 6 bases, and 7 bases stayed unmatched. Looked up from germline, CDR1 is DFQATT and CDR2 is SNEGSKA (reference sequence). CDR3 length: 15 residues. As DNA, the CDR3 is TGCAGTGCTAAGGGGACAGGGGGTTGGGCCGGGGAGCTGTTTTTT. Its protein product is CSAKGTGGWAGELFF.

Many counts were recorded for this clonotype. One junction end disagrees with the germline gene, perhaps due to a read error. The chain joins TRBV20-1 to TRBJ1-1; tentative D call: TRBD1 (5 bases). The germline V gene has CDR1 DFQATT and CDR2 SNEGSKA (reference sequence). The CDR3 loop spans 13 amino acids. CDR3 in amino acids: CSARGTPTFEAFF. CDR3 nucleotides: TGCAGTGCAAGAGGGACGCCGACTTTTGAAGCTTTCTTT.

This clonotype was seen a handful of times. The J gene is TRBJ2-5, the V gene TRBV18; weak D call: TRBD1 (6 bases). The CDR3 consists of 14 residues. The germline V and J ends were trimmed by 3 bases and 5 bases, with 13 bases remaining between them. Germline V gene lookup returns CDR1 KGHSH and CDR2 LQKENI. The CDR3 is CASSPDRSRETQYF. For the CDR3, the DNA is TGTGCCAGCTCACCGGACAGATCCCGGGAGACCCAGTACTTC.

Note on this clonotype: Given a much more abundant clone one base away, this may be a read error. The rearrangement joins TRBV7-6 to TRBJ2-7; 7 nucleotides match TRBD2. V trimming: 3 bases; J trimming: 5 bases; junction bases outside the gene matches: 4. The CDR3 has 13 residues. The germline V gene encodes CDR1 SGHVS and CDR2 FNYEAQ. DNA for the CDR3: TGTGCCAGCAGCTTGGGGGGGAACCACGAGCAGTACTTC. It translates to CASSLGGNHEQYF.

This clonotype was seen repeatedly, ten times or more. The rearrangement links TRBV7-9 to TRBJ2-5; 9 positions match TRBD2. The V gene end was trimmed by 3 bases and the J gene end by 2 bases; junction bases not matched to a gene: 7. The CDR3 length is 16 residues. CDR1 is SEHNR and CDR2 is FQNEAQ in the germline V gene (reference sequence). CDR3 region: CASSFERGVIQETQYF. In DNA form, the CDR3 reads TGTGCCAGCAGCTTTGAGCGGGGGGTGATACAAGAGACCCAGTACTTC.

Many counts were recorded for this clonotype. This sequence joins TRBV20-1 and TRBJ2-5; perhaps TRBD1 as D (7 bases). The CDR3 is 14 amino acids. V shed 3 bases and J shed 2 bases, with 13 bases lying between them. Germline V gene sequence: CDR1 DFQATT, CDR2 SNEGSKA (reference sequence). CDR3 DNA sequence: TGCAGTGCTAGGGAGACAGGGAGGCAAGAGACCCAGTACTTC. Translating it yields CSARETGRQETQYF.

This clonotype has a count of ten or more. V gene TRBV5-4 combines with J gene TRBJ1-4; D ambiguous. Germline-derived CDR1 and CDR2 are SGHNT and YYREEE (reference sequence). The V end lost 2 bases, the J end lost 4 bases, and 9 bases lay between the germline ends. The CDR3 contains 14 residues. CDR3 region: CASSFGRYNEKLFF. The CDR3 DNA is TGTGCCAGCAGCTTCGGACGGTATAATGAAAAACTGTTTTTT.

This clonotype was observed at least ten times. This chain joins TRBV5-5 and TRBJ1-5; 9 nucleotides agree with TRBD1. The CDR3 has 15 amino acids. In germline, CDR1 is SGHKS, CDR2 YYEKEE (reference sequence). The V gene end was trimmed by 1 base and the J gene end by 5 bases; junction bases not matched to a gene: 4. The DNA of the CDR3 is TGTGCCAGCAGCTTGAGCGGGGACAGGGATCAGCCCCAGCATTTT. It is translated as CASSLSGDRDQPQHF.

This clonotype was observed at least ten times. This chain uses TRBV5-1 with TRBJ2-3; D may be TRBD1 (6 bases). V shed 0 bases and J shed 6 bases, with 17 bases lying between them. CDR1 SGHRS and CDR2 YFSETQ come from the germline V gene. The CDR3 is 16 amino acids. DNA of the CDR3: TGCGCCAGCAGCTTGGGGGGACACGACGTCTGGGATACGCAGTATTTT. It encodes CASSLGGHDVWDTQYF.

This clonotype showed up many times. This rearrangement joins TRBV29-1 to TRBJ2-1; D is uncertain. Germline V gives CDR1 SQVTM, CDR2 ANQGSEA. The CDR3 totals 10 residues. Deletions cut 4 bases from V and 9 bases from J, with 7 bases between. CDR3 loop: CSVAKTEQFF. CDR3 in DNA: TGCAGCGTTGCCAAGACTGAGCAGTTCTTC.

This clonotype was observed at least ten times. The chain joins TRBV29-1 to TRBJ1-2; a weak D match, TRBD1 (6 bases). The ends were cut back, 3 bases at V and 4 bases at J, with 12 bases in the middle. CDR1 and CDR2 from the germline V gene are SQVTM and ANQGSEA. The CDR3 is 13 residues long. The CDR3 bases are TGCAGCGTTGACAAGGGGGATTTCTATGGCTACACCTTC. This codes for CSVDKGDFYGYTF. The variable domain in full, completed from reference TRBV29-1 and TRBJ1-2, reads SAVISQKPSRDICQRGTSLTIQCQVDSQVTMMFWYRQQPGQSLTLIATANQGSEATYESGFVIDKFPISRPNLTFSTLTVSNMSPEDSSIYLCSVDKGDFYGYTFGSGTRLTVV.